The rows below give T cell receptor beta chains drawn from one sample of a study of T cells after posttransplantation cyclophosphamide. Assay: immunoSEQ multiplex PCR; the TCRdb copy retains only in-frame clones and omits some. Among tens of thousands of clones listed, approximately 86% were seen once. The sample consisted of PBMCs. The receptor set was obtained from a man between 25 and 39 years old with a blood cancer, CMV-positive, and with a related stem cell donor. CDR3s include the opening cysteine and the closing phenylalanine or tryptophan. The order of the fields is V gene, D gene, clone size, J gene, CDR3 DNA, CDR3 protein. A D gene is named only where the DNA matches it firmly. Clone size appears in some rows only: once, few, many, or a class for an expanded clone.

>TRBV2|.|.|TRBJ2-7
TGTGCCAGCAGTGAAGTTGGCGGCTACGAGCAGTACTTC
CASSEVGGYEQYF
>TRBV2|.|once|TRBJ1-5
TGTGCCAGCTCTACCGACAGCCGCAATCAGCCCCAGCATTTT
CASSTDSRNQPQHF
>TRBV4-2|TRBD2|.|TRBJ2-2
TGTGCCAGCAGCCAAGATCTGTTTCGATGGGGCGGGAGGGGAAACACCGGGGAGCTGTTTTTT
CASSQDLFRWGGRGNTGELFF
>TRBV5-6|.|.|TRBJ1-2
TGTGCCAGCAGCTTGAGGGGCTCTAACTATGGCTACACCTTC
CASSLRGSNYGYTF
>TRBV5-4|TRBD2|.|TRBJ2-7
TGTGCCAGCAGCTTGTCGGTAGCGGGAGATGACGAGCAGTACTTC
CASSLSVAGDDEQYF
>TRBV7-3|.|.|TRBJ2-2
TGTGCCAGCAGCCCGACTCTTTCAAACACCGGGGAGCTGTTTTTT
CASSPTLSNTGELFF
>TRBV27|.|.|TRBJ2-7
TGTGCCAGCAGTTTAAACCGGGATTACTACGAGCAGTACTTC
CASSLNRDYYEQYF
>TRBV6-4|TRBD2|.|TRBJ2-3
TGTGCCAGCAGTGAACTAGCGGGATCGCTTAGCACAGATACGCAGTATTTT
CASSELAGSLSTDTQYF
>TRBV9|.|.|TRBJ1-2
TGTGCCAGCAGCGTGACCCGGGACACTATCTATGGCTACACCTTC
CASSVTRDTIYGYTF
>TRBV7-9|TRBD1|.|TRBJ2-7
TGTGCCAGCAGTTTCGGTGGGGGACAGGGATTCGGCGAGCAGTACTTC
CASSFGGGQGFGEQYF
>TRBV4-1|TRBD1|.|TRBJ2-5
TGCGCCAGCAGCCGACCGGACAGGAGCGCCGAGACCCAGTACTTC
CASSRPDRSAETQYF
>TRBV27|.|.|TRBJ2-5
TGTGCCAGCAGTCTCCAAAGGACAGTCCAAGAGACCCAGTACTTC
CASSLQRTVQETQYF
>TRBV6-5|.|.|TRBJ2-5
TGTGCCAGCAGTTTCACGGAGCTAGCATACGAGACCCAGTACTTC
CASSFTELAYETQYF
>TRBV7-8|TRBD1|.|TRBJ2-7
TGTGCCAGCAGCGCCCGGACAGGGCCCGAGCAGTACTTC
CASSARTGPEQYF
>TRBV5-1|TRBD1|.|TRBJ2-3
TGCGCCAGCATGTCGCAGGGACAGTACACAGATACGCAGTATTTT
CASMSQGQYTDTQYF
>TRBV15|TRBD2|.|TRBJ2-1
TGTGCCACCAGTGGCGGGAGGGCCAACAATGAGCAGTTCTTC
CATSGGRANNEQFF
>TRBV7-6|TRBD1|.|TRBJ2-2
TGTGCCAGCAGCCCTGGACAGGGTAGACCCGGGGAGCTGTTTTTT
CASSPGQGRPGELFF
>TRBV7-2|.|.|TRBJ2-2
TGTGCCAGCAGCTTTAGCCTGGCCGGGGAGCTGTTTTTT
CASSFSLAGELFF
>TRBV30|.|.|TRBJ2-5
TGTGCCTGGAGTGCCGGAGGAGGAGAGACCCAGTACTTC
CAWSAGGGETQYF
>TRBV29-1|.|.|TRBJ2-3
TGCAGCGTTGAAGACTACGCCCGCCCTAGCACAGATACGCAGTATTTT
CSVEDYARPSTDTQYF
>TRBV5-1|TRBD2|few|TRBJ2-3
TGCGCCAGCAGCTTGGGGGCTAGCGGGAACACAGATACGCAGTATTTT
CASSLGASGNTDTQYF
>TRBV30|.|.|TRBJ1-1
TGTGCCTGGATCTTTCGGGGTTCAGCTGAAGCTTTCTTT
CAWIFRGSAEAFF
>TRBV5-4|.|.|TRBJ1-2
TGTGCCAGCAGCTTTTCCCACAGGAGGGATGGCTACACCTTC
CASSFSHRRDGYTF
>TRBV4-2|.|once|TRBJ1-5
TGTGCCAGCAGCCCGTCACAGGGCACACTAGGGCCCCAGCATTTT
CASSPSQGTLGPQHF
>TRBV28|.|.|TRBJ2-7
TGTGCCAGCAGTTTAAACAGGTTCGAGCAGTACTTC
CASSLNRFEQYF
>TRBV9|.|.|TRBJ2-7
TGTGCCAGCAGCACCACAGGGACCTACGAGCAGTACTTC
CASSTTGTYEQYF
>TRBV18|.|.|TRBJ2-7
TGTGCCAGCTCACCCAGCTCCTACGAGCAGTACTTC
CASSPSSYEQYF